The source of this TCR delta chain is a study of gamma delta lymphoproliferative disorders and STAT genes (dated by TCRdb to the late 2010s). The study in broad terms: The LymphoTrack Dx TCRG Assay was used to prepare gamma-chain libraries from at least 50 ng of genomic DNA. Since no corresponding Invivoscribe delta assay was available, delta-chain libraries were prepared following the standard operating procedure of the EuroClonality-NGS working group. Within a larger immunophenotypic and STAT-mutation study, TCR gamma and delta CDR3 repertoires were profiled by deep sequencing in Tgammadelta lymphoproliferative disease patients and healthy controls. To confirm the results, all delta-chain samples and two gamma-chain samples were sequenced a second time.

For both patients and controls, peripheral blood mononuclear cells were isolated, and the genomic DNA from these cells was used for TCR sequencing. The control group, matched to the patients for age and sex, consisted of about 23 healthy adult blood donors (roughly 12 males and approximately eleven females) with a median age of roughly 60 years. Both library preparation methods relied on multiplex PCR with primers aimed at conserved V and J regions of the TCR genes. Purified and pooled amplicons were sequenced on an Illumina MiSeq platform. In the original analysis: MiXCR performed V(D)J alignment, clonotype assembly and translation, and VDJtools was used for functionality assessment and CDR3 repertoire analyses. The IMGT definition of CDR3 was applied, and only productive sequences using functional genes were analyzed, with ORF genes and pseudogenes left out. Identical amino acid CDR3s of major clonotypes (frequency >=5%) were searched for across all patients and controls using a custom Python script. A one-sided non-parametric Wilcoxon test was used to compare clonotype frequencies between patients and controls. TCRdb called clones afresh from the public reads with CATT; identical DNA rows were later merged. The V and J calls were determined by TCRdb, not by the authors. The sample includes some 1,400 delta-chain clones, with around 0.89% observed a single time. The top ten constitute roughly 50% of the sample.

Reading from cysteine to phenylalanine, the CDR3 counts 18 amino acids. Of all the DNA, just the CDR3 is kept, 54 bases in frame from base 1. This clone was picked up many times. This clone's antigen is unknown. Qualities for individual bases were not recorded, and no much larger clone is one base off. The investigation overall reported the following: The authors noted that NGS specificity may be reduced at low frequencies, so the public or private nature of leukemic clones needs confirmation. When whole repertoires were clustered, patient gamma repertoires were grouped separately from healthy controls, whereas no separation between groups was observed for delta repertoires. Leukemic cells were skewed toward terminal effectors, whereas control T cells likely spanned varied maturation stages, a difference potentially limiting comparisons between patients and controls. Nearly all major gamma and delta clonotypes of patients were found to be public, being shared with at least one healthy donor, and only two gamma clonotypes were found to be private to disease.

The specimen sequenced was blood. The sequence was collected from a human donor in good health. The J gene corresponds to TRDJ1; a V gene call is absent; the D segment call TRDD3 is taken from the table without a DNA check. This receptor carries the CDR3 CASLCLPTTTGGSDKLIF. The DNA sequence reads TGTGCTTCATTGTGCCTTCCTACGACTACTGGGGGATCCGATAAACTCATCTTT.